The 23 T cell receptor beta chains below all came from one sample that was sequenced in a study of control samples from healthy donors and cancer patients (dated by TCRdb to 2020 to 2021). The library was prepared using the immunoSEQ multiplex PCR assay. TCRdb's version of the immuneACCESS table is confined to in-frame rearrangements and falls short of the full clone set. An unresolved V gene accounts for under half of the shortfall where checked; the remainder is of unknown origin. For this sample there are 170,000 or so clones; 90% appear just once. 1.4% of the sample is in the top ten clones. The sample was blood. These receptors originate from a woman aged 50 to 65 in good health.

V is TRBV24-1 and J is TRBJ1-4; D remains ambiguous. CDR3 length equals 17 residues. The germline CDR1 and CDR2 sequences are KGHDR and SFDVKD. The V end was cut by 2 bases, the J end by 0 bases, with 12 bases between. The CDR3 nucleotides read TGTGCCACCAGTGATTATCGATCAGGAGCAACTAATGAAAAACTGTTTTTT. It encodes CATSDYRSGATNEKLFF.

The gene calls are TRBV5-6 and TRBJ2-7; TRBD1 aligns across 8 bases. Trimming removed 0 bases from V and 6 bases from J; junction bases left unmatched: 5. Germline-derived CDR1 and CDR2 are SGHDT and YYEEEE. The length of the CDR3 is 14 residues. This chain's CDR3 is CASSLARGRREQYF. The CDR3 nucleotides read TGTGCCAGCAGCTTGGCCAGGGGGCGTCGCGAGCAGTACTTC.

This chain uses TRBV18 with TRBJ1-2; possible D gene TRBD1, 5 bases. Germline V gene lookup returns CDR1 KGHSH and CDR2 LQKENI. The germline V and J ends were trimmed by 3 bases and 7 bases, with 18 bases remaining between them. CDR3 length: 15 amino acids. The CDR3 spells CASSPGQNRFGGYTF. CDR3 bases: TGTGCCAGCTCACCCGGACAAAACCGGTTTGGTGGCTACACCTTC.

A few counts support this clone. The rearrangement uses TRBV10-3 and TRBJ1-3, with D perhaps TRBD1 (5 bases). Germline CDR1 and CDR2: ENHRY and SYGVKD. With 10 bases removed from V and 0 bases from J, the gap between germline ends came to 16 bases. The CDR3 totals 15 residues. The DNA of the CDR3 is TGTGCCACCGTGGCGGGACGGCACTCTGGAAACACCATATATTTT. It specifies CATVAGRHSGNTIYF.

This chain uses TRBV5-1 with TRBJ2-3, with 12 bases matching TRBD2. V lost 0 bases and J lost 7; bases outside the gene matches: 6. The CDR3 covers 16 residues. CDR1 is SGHRS and CDR2 is YFSETQ in the germline V gene. For the CDR3, the DNA is TGCGCCAGCAGCTTGGAACCTAGCGGGGGGGCGTATACGCAGTATTTT. It is translated as CASSLEPSGGAYTQYF.

The chain has TRBV19 and TRBJ1-1; no firm D call. The CDR3 loop spans 12 amino acids. Germline CDR1 and CDR2: LNHDA and SQIVND (reference sequence). With 6 bases removed from V and 2 bases from J, the gap between germline ends came to 7 bases. The CDR3 nucleotides read TGTGCCAGTAGCCGCTATAACACTGAAGCTTTCTTT. Its protein product is CASSRYNTEAFF.

The chain is built from TRBV3-1 (or the pseudogene TRBV3-2) and TRBJ1-1; 9 bases match TRBD1. CDR1 and CDR2 from the germline V gene are LGHDT and YNNKEL (reference sequence). The CDR3 covers 19 residues. Germline trimming cut 8 bases from V and 5 bases from J; bases unmatched to any gene: 24. Here the CDR3 reads CASPKRGNRGRARPTEAFF. In DNA, the CDR3 is TGTGCCAGCCCTAAGAGGGGGAACAGGGGGCGCGCCCGTCCGACTGAAGCTTTCTTT.

As to this clone: At the DNA level, this CDR3 is encoded by other sequences in the same sample as well. The CDR3 loop is CASSLDRYEQYF. DNA of the CDR3: TGTGCCAGCAGCTTGGACCGGTACGAGCAGTACTTC. The chain has TRBV5-4 and TRBJ2-7; D unresolved. V was cut by 0 bases and J by 4 bases, with 5 bases left in between. This CDR3 is 12 amino acids long. CDR1 SGHNT and CDR2 YYREEE come from the germline V gene (reference sequence).

This chain connects TRBV24-1 to TRBJ2-7; possibly TRBD1 for D (5 bases). The V gene lost 3 bases and the J gene lost 3 bases, with 11 bases spanning the gap. Germline V gene lookup returns CDR1 KGHDR and CDR2 SFDVKD. The length of the CDR3 is 14 residues. CDR3 coding DNA: TGTGCCACCAGTGATACCGACAGCAACTACGAGCAGTACTTC. The encoded protein is CATSDTDSNYEQYF.

The chain uses TRBV19 and TRBJ2-7, with D perhaps matching TRBD1 (6 bases). The CDR3 is 15 residues long. V gave up 3 bases and J gave up 4 bases, with 16 bases separating them. Germline V CDR1 and CDR2: LNHDA, SQIVND (reference sequence). The CDR3: CASSIGVTGKYEQYF. The CDR3, as DNA: TGTGCCAGTAGTATTGGGGTAACAGGGAAATACGAGCAGTACTTC.

The chain couples TRBV3-1 (or the pseudogene TRBV3-2) to TRBJ1-1, with TRBD1 identical over 10 bases. With V trimmed by 4 bases and J by 5 bases, 4 bases remained unmatched. The CDR3 loop spans 14 amino acids. The germline gives CDR1 LGHDT, CDR2 YNNKEL (reference sequence). The CDR3 DNA is TGTGCCAGCAGCCCCGGACAGGGGGGGACTGAAGCTTTCTTT. This encodes CASSPGQGGTEAFF.

CDR3 nucleotides: TGTGCCAGCAGGGTGGACAGGGACTATGGCTACACCTTC. It encodes CASRVDRDYGYTF. This chain uses TRBV28 with TRBJ1-2; TRBD1 matches at 8 bases. J lost 3 bases, V lost 6 bases, and 3 bases had no gene match. The CDR3 is made up of 13 amino acids. Germline V gives CDR1 MDHEN, CDR2 SYDVKM.

The chain combines TRBV7-2 with TRBJ2-1; maybe TRBD1 (6 bases). Trimming took 5 bases from V and 9 from J, leaving 14 bases between them. Germline-derived CDR1 and CDR2 are SGHTA and FQGNSA. The CDR3 contains 13 residues. The CDR3 protein is CASSSRQAGEQFF. As DNA, the CDR3 is TGTGCCAGCAGCAGCCGACAGGCGGGTGAGCAGTTCTTC.

This clone occurred once. The chain employs TRBV28 and TRBJ2-7; 11 bases match TRBD2. The CDR3 totals 17 residues. Per germline, CDR1 MDHEN and CDR2 SYDVKM. With 3 bases clipped from V and 2 bases from J, the junction kept 9 bases outside the gene matches. The CDR3 DNA is TGTGCCAGCAGTTTCCATCTTAGCGGGGGGGATCCCTACGAGCAGTACTTC. Encoded protein: CASSFHLSGGDPYEQYF.

The chain carries TRBV9 and TRBJ2-7; D possibly corresponds to TRBD2 (6 bases). The V end lost 0 bases, the J end lost 4 bases, and 11 bases lay between the germline ends. CDR1 and CDR2 (germline): SGDLS, YYNGEE. There are 14 residues in the CDR3. CDR3: CASSVDGTLYEQYF. The CDR3 DNA follows: TGTGCCAGCAGCGTAGATGGGACTCTTTACGAGCAGTACTTC.

CDR3 protein: CASRGGLNTEAFF. CDR3 DNA: TGTGCCAGCAGAGGGGGCTTGAACACTGAAGCTTTCTTT. The chain is built from TRBV7-2 and TRBJ1-1; 7 bases fit TRBD1. The V gene's germline CDR1 is SGHTA and CDR2 FQGNSA. Germline trimming cut 6 bases from V and 0 bases from J; bases unmatched to any gene: 1. This CDR3 comprises 13 residues.

This clone was found once. The chain recombines TRBV4-3 with TRBJ1-2; D is perhaps TRBD1 (6 bases). CDR1 and CDR2 from the germline V gene are LGHNA and YSLEER. This CDR3 is built from 14 residues. The V end lost 0 bases, the J end lost 10 bases, and 15 bases lay between the germline ends. The CDR3: CASSQDPGATPYTF. CDR3 nucleotide sequence: TGCGCCAGCAGCCAAGATCCAGGGGCGACGCCCTACACCTTC.

This clone was counted once. The rearrangement links TRBV10-2 to TRBJ2-7; 16 nucleotides line up with TRBD2. V gave up 6 bases and J gave up 6 bases; unmatched junction bases: 14. The germline gives CDR1 WSHSY, CDR2 SAAADI. The CDR3 has 18 residues. This CDR3 is CASRLPGTSGRAVGEQYF. CDR3 coding DNA: TGCGCCAGCAGGTTACCTGGGACTAGCGGGAGGGCCGTAGGCGAGCAGTACTTC.

The chain is built from TRBV27 and TRBJ1-1; D remains unclear. Per germline, CDR1 MNHEY and CDR2 SMNVEV (reference sequence). CDR3 length equals 17 residues. V lost 7 bases and J 2 bases, leaving 23 bases between the germline ends. CDR3 in amino acids: CASIPLDSFSYNTEAFF. The CDR3 DNA sequence: TGTGCCAGCATCCCTCTTGATAGCTTTTCCTACAACACTGAAGCTTTCTTT.

The genes are TRBV12-3 or TRBV12-4 and TRBJ2-1, with a weak D call TRBD1 (7 bases). Trimming removed 9 bases from V and 6 bases from J, with 15 bases in between. This CDR3 has 13 residues. CDR3 in DNA: TGTGCCAGTTCGGAGGGGGCACGCAATGAGCAGTTCTTC. This codes for CASSEGARNEQFF.

This sequence joins TRBV6-5 and TRBJ1-2; no firm D call. The length of the CDR3 is 13 residues. Deletions cut 6 bases from V and 4 bases from J, with 12 bases between. The germline CDR1 and CDR2 sequences are MNHEY and SVGAGI. The CDR3 sequence: CASSPAARYGYTF. The CDR3 region has the DNA TGTGCCAGCAGCCCCGCCGCTCGCTATGGCTACACCTTC.

The V call is TRBV5-4, the J call TRBJ2-5; D is perhaps TRBD2 (5 bases). Germline V gene sequence: CDR1 SGHNT, CDR2 YYREEE (reference sequence). The CDR3 runs 13 residues. V lost 5 bases to trimming and J lost 7 bases, with 15 bases between them. Written as DNA, the CDR3 is TGTGCCAGCAGTTATCACGGAGGTGGGACCCAGTACTTC. It yields the protein CASSYHGGGTQYF.

This chain links TRBV24-1 with TRBJ1-5; D perhaps matches TRBD1 (6 bases). The CDR3 spans 13 residues. V was cut by 11 bases and J by 0 bases, with 10 bases left in between. CDR1 is KGHDR and CDR2 is SFDVKD in the germline V gene. The CDR3 region is CAIQGYSNQPQHF. The CDR3 nucleotides are TGTGCCATACAGGGCTATAGCAATCAGCCCCAGCATTTT.